The 6 T cell receptor beta chains presented below share a single source sample, sequenced in a study of siplizumab effects on memory and regulatory T cells. Profiling relied on immunoSEQ multiplex PCR, and the TCRdb table lists in-frame clones only, not all of them. The sample holds more than 95,000 clones; roughly 91% are singletons and the top ten take 0.32%. The sequenced sample consisted of CD4+ T cells sorted from blood. The origin of the receptors is a human donor in good health.

The chain uses TRBV6-5 and TRBJ1-6; TRBD1 is a possible D gene (5 bases). Germline V CDR1 and CDR2: MNHEY, SVGAGI. V gave up 6 bases and J gave up 6 bases, with 15 bases separating them. The CDR3 has 15 amino acids. CDR3 in amino acids: CASRSGGRLNSPLHF. The CDR3 DNA reads as TGTGCCAGCAGATCTGGGGGACGACTTAATTCACCCCTCCACTTT.

The chain carries TRBV6-1 and TRBJ1-5; D ambiguous. Germline CDR1 MNHNS, CDR2 SASEGT. V was pared by 4 bases and J by 5 bases, with 9 bases between. The CDR3 has 13 residues. This chain's CDR3 is CASSGRGDQPQHF. The CDR3 DNA reads TGTGCCAGCAGTGGACGGGGAGATCAGCCCCAGCATTTT.

The chain links TRBV7-2 to TRBJ1-5; no firm D call. The germline V gene has CDR1 SGHTA and CDR2 FQGNSA. This CDR3 contains 15 residues. Between the trimmed V and J ends, which lost 1 base and 1 base, there was a span of 8 bases. CDR3 residues: CASSLEGMSNQPQHF. In DNA, the CDR3 is TGTGCCAGCAGCTTAGAAGGGATGAGCAATCAGCCCCAGCATTTT.

The V and J genes are TRBV6-5 and TRBJ2-1, with D hard to call. Trimming pared 3 bases from V and 3 bases from J, leaving 12 bases between. From germline, CDR1 is MNHEY and CDR2 SVGAGI. This CDR3 is 15 amino acids long. In DNA form, the CDR3 reads TGTGCCAGCAGTTATCGGATCTACGGCTACAATGAGCAGTTCTTC. This sequence encodes CASSYRIYGYNEQFF.

The rearrangement uses TRBV6-9 and TRBJ2-1; 14 nucleotides match TRBD2. This CDR3 region has 17 residues. The ends lost 5 bases at V and 6 bases at J; junction bases unmatched: 9. Germline V gives CDR1 MNHGY, CDR2 SVAAGI. CDR3 region: CASSQGTSGGEGNEQFF. The DNA for the CDR3 is TGTGCCAGCAGTCAGGGGACTAGCGGGGGCGAGGGCAATGAGCAGTTCTTC.

The CDR3 bases are TGTGCCAGCAGCTTAGTAGCTCGGGGGAATGAGCAGTTCTTC. Amino acid sequence: CASSLVARGNEQFF. The V and J genes are TRBV11-3 and TRBJ2-1, with D perhaps TRBD2 (6 bases). CDR1 and CDR2 (germline): SGHNT, YENEEA. V was clipped by 1 base and J by 7 bases, with 11 bases between them. This CDR3 comprises 14 residues.